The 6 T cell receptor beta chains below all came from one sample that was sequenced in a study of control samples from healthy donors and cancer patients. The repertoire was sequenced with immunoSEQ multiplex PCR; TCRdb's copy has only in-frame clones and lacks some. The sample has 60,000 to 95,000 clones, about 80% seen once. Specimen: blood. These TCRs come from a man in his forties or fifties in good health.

The CDR3: CASSQGGQDYNEQFF. Here the CDR3 DNA reads TGTGCCAGCAGCCAAGGGGGACAGGACTACAATGAGCAGTTCTTC. V is TRBV4-2 and J is TRBJ2-1; 8 positions match TRBD1. Germline lookup yields CDR1 LGHNA and CDR2 YNFKEQ. The CDR3 totals 15 residues. Trimming removed 1 base from V and 3 bases from J; junction bases left unmatched: 2.

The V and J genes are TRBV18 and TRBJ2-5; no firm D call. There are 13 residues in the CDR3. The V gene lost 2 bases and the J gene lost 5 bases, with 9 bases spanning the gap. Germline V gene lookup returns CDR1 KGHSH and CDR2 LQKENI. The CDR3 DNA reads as TGTGCCAGCTCACCATCTGGGTTGGAGACCCAGTACTTC. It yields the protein CASSPSGLETQYF.

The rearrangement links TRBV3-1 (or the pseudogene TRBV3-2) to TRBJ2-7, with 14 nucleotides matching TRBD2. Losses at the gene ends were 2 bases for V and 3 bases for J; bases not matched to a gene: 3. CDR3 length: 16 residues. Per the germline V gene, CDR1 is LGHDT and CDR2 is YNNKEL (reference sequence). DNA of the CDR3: TGTGCCAGCAGCCAAACCGGGACTAGCGGGAGCTACGAGCAGTACTTC. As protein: CASSQTGTSGSYEQYF.

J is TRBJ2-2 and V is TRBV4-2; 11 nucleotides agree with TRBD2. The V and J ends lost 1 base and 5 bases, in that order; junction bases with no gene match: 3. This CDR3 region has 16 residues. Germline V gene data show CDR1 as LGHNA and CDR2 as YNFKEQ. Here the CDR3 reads CASSQGLAGGTGELFF. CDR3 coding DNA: TGTGCCAGCAGCCAAGGGCTAGCGGGAGGTACCGGGGAGCTGTTTTTT.

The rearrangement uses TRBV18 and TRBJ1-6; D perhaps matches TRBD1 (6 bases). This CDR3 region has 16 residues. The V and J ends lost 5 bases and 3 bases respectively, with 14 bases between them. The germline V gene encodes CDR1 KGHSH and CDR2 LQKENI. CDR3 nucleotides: TGTGCCAGCTCAAGGACAGCCCTAGACTATAATTCACCCCTCCACTTT. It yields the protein CASSRTALDYNSPLHF.

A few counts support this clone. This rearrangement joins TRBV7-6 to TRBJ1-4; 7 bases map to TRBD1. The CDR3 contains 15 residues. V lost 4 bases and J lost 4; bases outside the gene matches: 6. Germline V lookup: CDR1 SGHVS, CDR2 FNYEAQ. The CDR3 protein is CASSSGQDYNEKLFF. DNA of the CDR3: TGTGCCAGCAGCTCCGGACAGGATTATAATGAAAAACTGTTTTTT.